A selection of T cell receptor beta chains follows, all from one sample in a study of T cells in tuberculosis. This table comes from immunoSEQ multiplex PCR, and its TCRdb copy is limited to in-frame clones, with some not included. The sample consists of some 34,000 clones, roughly 85% of them appearing once. The sequenced sample was PBMCs, obtained at tuberculosis diagnosis. The receptors originated from an adult with tuberculosis. Both conserved end residues are part of each CDR3. The D gene is left open where the match is weak. Size is stated for part of the rows, as once, few or many counts, or as a class when the clone is expanded.

>TRBV28|NA|19|TRBD2|TRBJ2-7
TGTGCCAGCACCCGCCCCGGACTAGCGGGAGAGATGATCCGTTACGAGCAGTACTTC
CASTRPGLAGEMIRYEQYF
>TRBV7-2|NA|14|TRBD2|TRBJ2-1
TGTGCCAGCAGCTCCAGCGGGGCCCACAATGAGCAGTTCTTC
CASSSSGAHNEQFF
>TRBV20-1|NA|11|NA|TRBJ2-1
TGCAGTGCTAGGTTGCCAGATAAGCAGTTCTTC
CSARLPDKQFF
>TRBV10-2|NA|14|NA|TRBJ1-2
TGCGCCAGCAGTGAGAGCGGTGGAGTCTATGGCTACACCTTC
CASSESGGVYGYTF
>TRBV19|NA|15|NA|TRBJ2-3
TGTGCCAGTAGTATCCGCGGCCTGTCCCAAGATACGCAGTATTTT
CASSIRGLSQDTQYF
>TRBV7-9|NA|13|TRBD1|TRBJ2-7
TGTGCCAGCAGCCCTAGAGGGACAGAGGAGCAGTACTTC
CASSPRGTEEQYF
>TRBV2|NA|16|TRBD2|TRBJ2-2
TGTGCCAGCAGGCTACTAGCGGGAGGGCCCACCGGGGAGCTGTTTTTT
CASRLLAGGPTGELFF
>TRBV7-8|few|14|NA|TRBJ2-1
TGTGCCAGCAGCTCCGGGCTAGAGGGGGATGAGCAGTTCTTC
CASSSGLEGDEQFF
>TRBV10-2|NA|15|NA|TRBJ1-3
TGCGCCAGCAGTGGGGCCCCAACCTCTGGAAACACCATATATTTT
CASSGAPTSGNTIYF
>TRBV10-3|once|15|NA|TRBJ2-7
TGTGCCATCAGTGACGGGAGAGGGATATCCTACGAGCAGTACTTC
CAISDGRGISYEQYF
>TRBV7-8|NA|16|TRBD1|TRBJ1-4
TGTGCCAGCAGCTTAAATGGCGGGACAGGGAATGAAAAACTGTTTTTT
CASSLNGGTGNEKLFF
>TRBV2|NA|14|NA|TRBJ1-6
TGTGCCAGCAGTCGGGAGGGTGTGGATTCACCCCTCCACTTT
CASSREGVDSPLHF
>TRBV27|NA|14|NA|TRBJ1-6
TGTGCCAGCAGCCCGGGACACTTCAATTCACCCCTCCACTTT
CASSPGHFNSPLHF
>TRBV5-6|NA|16|NA|TRBJ1-1
TGTGCCAGCAGCTTGGGGGCGTCGGGGAGCACCGCTGAAGCTTTCTTT
CASSLGASGSTAEAFF
>TRBV4-1|few|14|NA|TRBJ1-1
TGCGCCAGCAGCCAAGGACAGATGAACACTGAAGCTTTCTTT
CASSQGQMNTEAFF
>TRBV5-4|few|16|NA|TRBJ1-5
TGTGCCAGCAGCACGAGGCCCGATCCCGCAAGGCGGTTCCAGCATTTT
CASSTRPDPARRFQHF
>TRBV9|NA|20|TRBD2|TRBJ2-1
TGTGCCAGCAGCATTAGCCCGGGACTAGCGGGAGGAGTATACTACAATGAGCAGTTCTTC
CASSISPGLAGGVYYNEQFF
>TRBV6-1|NA|13|NA|TRBJ2-7
TGTGCCAGCACATTCGACAGTTCCTACGAGCAGTACTTC
CASTFDSSYEQYF
>TRBV10-1|NA|13|NA|TRBJ1-5
TGCGCCAGCAGCGCAGGTTCCGAACAGCCCCAGCATTTT
CASSAGSEQPQHF
>TRBV27|NA|13|NA|TRBJ1-4
TGTGCCAGCAGTTCAGGACTGAATGAAAAACTGTTTTTT
CASSSGLNEKLFF
>TRBV7-2|NA|15|TRBD1|TRBJ1-2
TGTGCCAGCAGCCCATCCGACAGGGTGGGCTATGGCTACACCTTC
CASSPSDRVGYGYTF
>TRBV25-1|NA|15|TRBD2|TRBJ2-2
TGTGCCAGCAGAAAGACTAGCGGGAGGAACGGGGAGCTGTTTTTT
CASRKTSGRNGELFF
>TRBV6-4|NA|21|NA|TRBJ2-5
TGTGCCAGCAGTGACCCTTCGACCGGACTCCTCCTTCGGTGCCCACAAGAGACCCAGTACTTC
CASSDPSTGLLLRCPQETQYF
>TRBV23-1|NA|16|TRBD1|TRBJ1-5
TGCGCCAGCAGTCAACCGAGGACAGGGGGCCTTCAGCCCCAGCATTTT
CASSQPRTGGLQPQHF
>TRBV19|once|14|TRBD2|TRBJ2-7
TGTGCCAGTAGTTTGACTAGCGGGACTTACGAGCAGTACTTC
CASSLTSGTYEQYF
>TRBV27|NA|17|NA|TRBJ1-1
TGTGCCAGCAGACTTCGCGTACAGGGTGGGGTGAACACTGAAGCTTTCTTT
CASRLRVQGGVNTEAFF
>TRBV4-1|NA|15|NA|TRBJ2-2
TGCGCCAGCAGCCAGGAGGGGTCGAACACCGGGGAGCTGTTTTTT
CASSQEGSNTGELFF
>TRBV19|few|13|TRBD1|TRBJ1-5
TGTGCCAGTAGTCCGGGGACAGATCAGCCCCAGCATTTT
CASSPGTDQPQHF
>TRBV2|NA|15|NA|TRBJ2-3
TGTGCCAGCAGTGCCGGGAGAAGGGGCACAGATACGCAGTATTTT
CASSAGRRGTDTQYF
>TRBV4-3|NA|15|TRBD1|TRBJ2-3
TGCGCCAGCAGCCCCCGACAGGGATATACAGATACGCAGTATTTT
CASSPRQGYTDTQYF
>TRBV30|NA|13|NA|TRBJ2-3
TGTGCCTGGAGTGTACACAGGGACGATACGCAGTATTTT
CAWSVHRDDTQYF
>TRBV5-8|NA|13|TRBD2|TRBJ2-7
TGTGCCAGCCGGGGGGGAGGGCGGTACGAGCAGTACTTC
CASRGGGRYEQYF
>TRBV14|once|14|NA|TRBJ2-7
TGTGCCAGCAGCCAAGGGGACATGTTATACGAGCAGTACTTC
CASSQGDMLYEQYF
>TRBV7-9|NA|15|TRBD1|TRBJ2-1
TGTGCCAGCAGCACCTACCGGGACAGTCGGTATGAGCAGTTCTTC
CASSTYRDSRYEQFF
>TRBV15|NA|13|TRBD1|TRBJ1-2
TGTGCCACCAGCAACAGGGGGCTGGATGGCTACACCTTC
CATSNRGLDGYTF
>TRBV7-2|NA|14|NA|TRBJ1-4
TGTGCCAGCAGCCCTACACTACAGGGCGAAAAACTGTTTTTT
CASSPTLQGEKLFF
>TRBV27|once|14|NA|TRBJ1-2
TGTGCCAGCAGGCCCCTGGGGGCAATGGGTGGCTACACCTTC
CASRPLGAMGGYTF
>TRBV4-2|NA|14|NA|TRBJ2-5
TGTGCCAGCAGCCAAGAACTTCGGGAAGAGACCCAGTACTTC
CASSQELREETQYF
>TRBV30|NA|11|NA|TRBJ1-1
TGTGCCTGGAGAGCGAGGGCTGAAGCTTTCTTT
CAWRARAEAFF
>TRBV6-5|NA|13|NA|TRBJ2-2
TGTGCCAGCAGTTCCGCCACAGGAGGGGAGCTGTTTTTT
CASSSATGGELFF
>TRBV29-1|NA|14|TRBD2|TRBJ2-1
TGCAGCGTTGATTTACGGGGGGCCTACAATGAGCAGTTCTTC
CSVDLRGAYNEQFF
>TRBV29-1|NA|16|NA|TRBJ1-1
TGCAGCGCTCCGGGACGCGGAGGGCCCTTGAACACTGAAGCTTTCTTT
CSAPGRGGPLNTEAFF
>TRBV10-3|NA|16|TRBD2|TRBJ2-7
TGTGCCATCAGTGTGCTAGCGGGAGAGAAGCTCTACGAGCAGTACTTC
CAISVLAGEKLYEQYF
>TRBV5-6|NA|14|NA|TRBJ2-7
TGTGCCAGCAGCCAGGGATTAGCCTACTACGAGCAGTACTTC
CASSQGLAYYEQYF
>TRBV13|NA|19|TRBD1|TRBJ2-3
TGTGCCAGCAGCTACTTGCTATCCGGACAGGGGGTGAGCACAGATACGCAGTATTTT
CASSYLLSGQGVSTDTQYF
>TRBV4-1|few|15|NA|TRBJ1-5
TGCGCCAGCAGCCAAGTACCACAGAGCAATCAGCCCCAGCATTTT
CASSQVPQSNQPQHF
>TRBV12-5|NA|17|NA|TRBJ1-3
TGTGCTAGTGGTTTGGTACTGGGGACATCAGCGGGAAACACCATATATTTT
CASGLVLGTSAGNTIYF
>TRBV29-1|NA|14|TRBD1|TRBJ2-1
TGCAGCGCCGCTCCGGGACAGAGCGACAATGAGCAGTTCTTC
CSAAPGQSDNEQFF
>TRBV5-1|NA|15|NA|TRBJ1-2
TGCGCCAGCAGTTCTGGACAGAATCTTAACTATGGCTACACCTTC
CASSSGQNLNYGYTF
>TRBV30|once|13|NA|TRBJ2-7
TGTGCCTGGAGTCGAGGACAGATCTACGAGCAGTACTTC
CAWSRGQIYEQYF
>TRBV28|NA|16|TRBD1|TRBJ2-5
TGTGCCAGCAGTTTACCGGGACAGGGGTTCCGAGAGACCCAGTACTTC
CASSLPGQGFRETQYF
>TRBV28|NA|14|NA|TRBJ1-1
TGTGCCAGCAGTTTGTTAACAGGCGACACTGAAGCTTTCTTT
CASSLLTGDTEAFF
>TRBV9|NA|16|TRBD1|TRBJ1-2
TGTGCCAGCAGCGTCGGGACAGGGGGCTTCAGCTATGGCTACACCTTC
CASSVGTGGFSYGYTF
>TRBV5-1|NA|17|TRBD1|TRBJ2-2
TGCGCCAGCAGCCCCCGAACGGGACAGGGGAACACCGGGGAGCTGTTTTTT
CASSPRTGQGNTGELFF
>TRBV19|NA|12|NA|TRBJ1-2
TGTGCCAGTAGTTCCCAACTGGATGGCTACACCTTC
CASSSQLDGYTF
>TRBV6-1|NA|11|NA|TRBJ1-4
TGTGCCAGTAGGCTAGGTGAAAAACTGTTTTTT
CASRLGEKLFF
>TRBV9|NA|15|NA|TRBJ2-2
TGTGCCAGCAGCGTAGGGGCTAGCGATACCGGGGAGCTGTTTTTT
CASSVGASDTGELFF
>TRBV6-5|NA|13|NA|TRBJ2-7
TGTGCCAGCCGCAAAAACATTGCCTACGAGCAGTACTTC
CASRKNIAYEQYF
>TRBV11-2|NA|14|NA|TRBJ2-7
TGTGCCAGCAGCTTAGATTTCGGAGCCTACGAGCAGTACTTC
CASSLDFGAYEQYF
>TRBV29-1|NA|15|TRBD1|TRBJ1-1
TGCAGCGTGAGGGGGGACAGGGGGTTGGACACTGAAGCTTTCTTT
CSVRGDRGLDTEAFF